These T cell receptor beta chains were read from a single sample in a study of shared clonotypes between healthy human individuals. Assay: immunoSEQ multiplex PCR; the TCRdb copy retains only in-frame clones and omits some. The data hold 1,400,000 or so clones, with 98% observed a single time. Sample: naive CD4+ T cells sorted from blood. These receptor sequences come from a man aged 30-40 years in good health. Each CDR3 is given with its conserved first and last residue. Fields, in order: clone size, CDR3 length, J gene, D gene, V gene, CDR3 DNA, CDR3 protein. A D gene is named only where the DNA matches it firmly. Clone size is shown for a subset of rows, as once, few, many or a class of expanded clone.

- 13 TRBJ2-5 - TRBV18 TGTGCCAGCTCACCGGGCTTGGGAGAGACCCAGTACTTC CASSPGLGETQYF
- 15 TRBJ1-4 - TRBV5-1 TGCGCCAGCAGCTTGAACGTCCAGGGGAATGAAAAACTGTTTTTT CASSLNVQGNEKLFF
- 16 TRBJ2-5 - TRBV5-1 TGCGCCAGCAGCCGCCAGGCTTGGGGAAGCCAAGAGACCCAGTACTTC CASSRQAWGSQETQYF
- 17 TRBJ2-6 - TRBV5-1 TGCGCCAGCAGCTTAATACCGACAGGCTCCGGGGCCAACGTCCTGACTTTC CASSLIPTGSGANVLTF
once 18 TRBJ2-7 - TRBV7-9 TGTGCCAGCAGCTTAGGAGGAGGACACAGGGATTTGGATTACGAGCAGTACTTC CASSLGGGHRDLDYEQYF
- 18 TRBJ2-3 - TRBV4-2 TGTGCCAGCAGCCCTCAAGGGGCCACTAGAGTTAGCACAGATACGCAGTATTTT CASSPQGATRVSTDTQYF
- 14 TRBJ2-2 - TRBV29-1 TGCAGCGTTGAAATGATGCGCGGCACCGGGGAGCTGTTTTTT CSVEMMRGTGELFF
- 15 TRBJ1-4 - TRBV29-1 TGCAGCGTCGCGAGGGATACAGCGTCTAGTGAAAAACTGTTTTTT CSVARDTASSEKLFF
- 12 TRBJ2-3 TRBD1 TRBV7-9 TGTGCCAGACAGGGGGGCACAGATACGCAGTATTTT CARQGGTDTQYF
- 13 TRBJ2-7 - TRBV15 TGTGCCACGTCGGTTCGGTACTCCTACGAGCAGTACTTC CATSVRYSYEQYF
- 13 TRBJ2-5 TRBD2 TRBV29-1 TGCAGCGTGGAAACTAGCGGGAGAGAGACCCAGTACTTC CSVETSGRETQYF
- 14 TRBJ1-2 - TRBV15 TGTGCCACCAGCAGATCCCCAGGGCACTATGGCTACACCTTC CATSRSPGHYGYTF
- 14 TRBJ2-7 TRBD1 TRBV5-5 TGTGCCAGCAGCTTGGTAAACAGGGGGATCGAGCAGTACTTC CASSLVNRGIEQYF
- 17 TRBJ1-5 - TRBV23-1 TGCGCCAGCAGTCTAGAAGGTGGGGCGCGGGGGGGATGGGCCCAGCATTTT CASSLEGGARGGWAQHF
- 15 TRBJ2-7 TRBD1 TRBV19 TGTGCCAGTAGTATAGATGGACAGGGTTCCTACGAGCAGTACTTC CASSIDGQGSYEQYF
- 12 TRBJ1-2 - TRBV10-1 TGCGCCAGGGGACCTTCGAGATATGGCTACACCTTC CARGPSRYGYTF
once 14 TRBJ1-1 TRBD1 TRBV5-5 TGTGCCAGCAGCCTGGACAGGTGGGACACTGAAGCTTTCTTT CASSLDRWDTEAFF
- 15 TRBJ1-4 - TRBV5-1 TGCGCCAGCAGCTTGGGACCGATTCTTAATGAAAAACTGTTTTTT CASSLGPILNEKLFF
once 12 TRBJ2-2 - TRBV18 TGTGCCAGCTCACCGACACCCGGGGAGCTGTTTTTT CASSPTPGELFF
- 13 TRBJ2-2 - TRBV5-1 TGCGCCAGCAGCTTGGACCTCCCCGGGGAGCTGTTTTTT CASSLDLPGELFF
- 14 TRBJ2-7 - TRBV7-8 TGTGCCAGCAGCTTTCATGGGACAAATTACGAGCAGTACTTC CASSFHGTNYEQYF
- 16 TRBJ1-1 - TRBV27 TGTGCCAGCAGTTTATCAAGAGGGATGGCGAACACTGAAGCTTTCTTT CASSLSRGMANTEAFF
once 18 TRBJ2-3 - TRBV5-1 TGCGCCAGCAGCCCCTGGGGGGACCGAGCTTCTAGCACAGATACGCAGTATTTT CASSPWGDRASSTDTQYF
- 15 TRBJ1-5 TRBD1 TRBV19 TGTGCCAGTAGTATGAGAGGGGGCGCGAATCAGCCCCAGCATTTT CASSMRGGANQPQHF
- 15 TRBJ2-1 TRBD2 TRBV10-3 TGTGCCATCACCCCGGGACTAGCGGGAGTCGATGAGCAGTTCTTC CAITPGLAGVDEQFF
- 15 TRBJ2-2 - TRBV5-1 TGCGCCAGCAGCTTGGGGGTCCGGAACACCGGGGAGCTGTTTTTT CASSLGVRNTGELFF
once 16 TRBJ2-1 TRBD2 TRBV29-1 TGCAGCGTTGAAGATCGAGCGGGAGTGGCATACAATGAGCAGTTCTTC CSVEDRAGVAYNEQFF
few 15 TRBJ2-1 - TRBV21-1 TGTGCCAGCAGTATAACTAGCGGGAGTGGCAATGAGCAGTTCTTC CASSITSGSGNEQFF
- 12 TRBJ1-2 TRBD1 TRBV28 TGTGCCAGCAGTGTACAGGGGAGAGGCTACACCTTC CASSVQGRGYTF
- 16 TRBJ2-1 TRBD1 TRBV19 TGTGCCAGTAGTACAAGGGACAGTCAAGCGCACAATGAGCAGTTCTTC CASSTRDSQAHNEQFF
- 15 TRBJ2-7 TRBD1 TRBV7-8 TGTGCCAGCAGCTTAGCGGAAAATTTAGACAGGGGACAGTACTTC CASSLAENLDRGQYF
- 13 TRBJ1-5 - TRBV7-2 TGTGCCAGCACTATCACGCCCGGTCAGCCCCAGCATTTT CASTITPGQPQHF
- 16 TRBJ2-1 - TRBV5-1 TGCGCCAGCAGCTTGGGTGTAGCGGTGAGTTACAATGAGCAGTTCTTC CASSLGVAVSYNEQFF
- 12 TRBJ2-6 TRBD1 TRBV28 TGTGCCAGCAAAACGGGGACAGGATCCCTGACTTTC CASKTGTGSLTF
- 9 TRBJ2-1 - TRBV7-2 TGTGCCACCCCCGGGGACGAGTTCTTC CATPGDEFF
- 15 TRBJ2-7 TRBD1 TRBV11-2 TGTGCCAGCAGTTGGGGGACAGGAGTTTCCTACGAGCAGTACTTC CASSWGTGVSYEQYF
- 12 TRBJ2-3 - TRBV9 TGTGCCAGCAGCGCCCTAGAGGTTACGCAGTATTTT CASSALEVTQYF
- 15 TRBJ2-3 - TRBV6-5 TGTGCCACCTCCCTATGGGGGGTGGGCACAGATACGCAGTATTTT CATSLWGVGTDTQYF
- 15 TRBJ2-7 TRBD2 TRBV28 TGTGCCAGCACCGATACTAGCGGAACCCCCTACGAGCAGTACTTC CASTDTSGTPYEQYF
- 14 TRBJ2-7 TRBD2 TRBV29-1 TGCAGCGTTGCGGTCCGGACTAGAGCTTACGAGCAGTACTTC CSVAVRTRAYEQYF
once 14 TRBJ2-3 - TRBV28 TGTGCCAGCAGTTTCGTGGGGCGGGCAGATACGCAGTATTTT CASSFVGRADTQYF
- 13 TRBJ2-2 - TRBV2 TGTGCCAGCAGGCAAGAAATACCCGGGGAGCTGTTTTTT CASRQEIPGELFF
- 15 TRBJ2-7 TRBD2 TRBV28 TGTGCCAGCAGTTCTCCAGCGGGGAGCTCCTACGAGCAGTACTTC CASSSPAGSSYEQYF
- 11 TRBJ2-2 - TRBV7-9 TGTGCCAGCAGCTACGCCGGGGAGCTGTTTTTT CASSYAGELFF
- 17 TRBJ2-2 - TRBV27 TGTGCCAGCAGTTTACTCTACACCCTAGGGAACACCGGGGAGCTGTTTTTT CASSLLYTLGNTGELFF
- 17 TRBJ2-2 TRBD2 TRBV10-2 TGCGCCAGCAGTGAGTCGTCCTTAGCGGGAGTTACCGGGGAGCTGTTTTTT CASSESSLAGVTGELFF
- 16 TRBJ2-2 - TRBV4-1 TGCGCCAGCAGCCAAGAGCCAGGGAAGTTTACCGGGGAGCTGTTTTTT CASSQEPGKFTGELFF
- 17 TRBJ2-1 TRBD2 TRBV19 TGTGCCAGTAGTAAACATAATAGCGGGAGAGGTTACAATGAGCAGTTCTTC CASSKHNSGRGYNEQFF
- 15 TRBJ2-3 TRBD2 TRBV6-5 TGTGCCAGCAGTTATGTAGCGGGAGGAAGGGATACGCAGTATTTT CASSYVAGGRDTQYF
- 16 TRBJ2-3 - TRBV9 TGTGCCAGCAGCGTAGGTCCCCGGGAGCGCACAGATACGCAGTATTTT CASSVGPRERTDTQYF
- 16 TRBJ2-1 TRBD2 TRBV6-5 TGTGCCAGCAGTTCTACTAGCGGTAGCTCCTACAATGAGCAGTTCTTC CASSSTSGSSYNEQFF
- 14 TRBJ2-7 - TRBV6-5 TGTGCCAGCAGCCGAGACGGGGTCTTCTACGAGCAGTACTTC CASSRDGVFYEQYF
- 18 TRBJ1-5 TRBD1 TRBV28 TGTGCCAGCAGTTTACCGGGACAGGGGATTGTTAGCAATCAGCCCCAGCATTTT CASSLPGQGIVSNQPQHF
- 15 TRBJ2-3 - TRBV19 TGTGCCAGTAGTATCGGAGGGACTAGCACAGATACGCAGTATTTT CASSIGGTSTDTQYF